The rows below give T cell receptor beta chains drawn from one sample of a study of T-cell reconstitution after alpha-beta-depleted transplantation in children. TCRdb processed the PCR reads anew with MiXCR; each CDR3 protein has one entry. The sample records fewer than 250,000 distinct CDR3 sequences, approximately 15% being singletons. Material: PBMCs, mostly from graft donor cells, obtained 360 days after TCRalphabeta/CD19-depleted stem cell transplant. The receptors were sampled from a male patient aged 2 to 10 who had a stem cell transplant for acute lymphoblastic leukemia, so the T cells may come from the graft donor. Both conserved end residues are part of each CDR3. D genes are given only for firm matches. The size field is filled for only some rows; it gives once, few, many or a size class.

TRBJ2-5,TRBV9,-,14,-,CASSVEAGEETQYF,TGTGCCAGCAGCGTAGAGGCAGGGGAAGAGACCCAGTACTTC
TRBJ2-3,TRBV5-1,many,11,-,CASRVTDTQYF,TGCGCCAGCAGGGTCACAGATACGCAGTATTTT
TRBJ2-4,TRBV11-3,-,14,-,CASRGRGAKNIQYF,TGTGCCAGCAGAGGACGGGGGGCCAAAAACATTCAGTACTTC
TRBJ2-7,TRBV6-1,few,16,TRBD1,CASSETRLGQGTEQYF,TGTGCCAGCAGTGAAACGCGATTAGGACAGGGCACCGAGCAGTACTTC
TRBJ1-5,TRBV20-1,few,14,-,CSARVQNSNQPQHF,TGCAGTGCTAGAGTACAGAATAGCAATCAGCCCCAGCATTTT
TRBJ2-2,TRBV30,few,16,TRBD2,CARGGSGGENTGELFF,TGTGCCAGAGGGGGTAGCGGGGGGGAAAACACCGGGGAGCTGTTTTTT
TRBJ1-3,TRBV10-3,once,17,-,CAISGGTKEMFGNTIYF,TGTGCCATCAGTGGCGGGACAAAAGAAATGTTCGGAAACACCATATATTTT
TRBJ2-3,TRBV11-1,-,13,-,CASSFDSTDTQYF,TGTGCCAGCAGCTTCGATAGCACAGATACGCAGTATTTT
TRBJ2-1,TRBV6-1,-,13,-,CASSERSLYEQFF,TGTGCCAGCAGTGAGAGATCCCTTTATGAGCAGTTCTTC
TRBJ2-3,TRBV5-4,-,14,-,CASSLLGLADTQYF,TGTGCCAGCAGCTTGCTGGGACTTGCAGATACGCAGTATTTT
TRBJ2-2,TRBV9,few,15,-,CASSVGGSGTGELFF,TGTGCCAGCAGCGTCGGGGGTTCGGGCACCGGGGAGCTGTTTTTT
TRBJ2-1,TRBV5-1,-,13,TRBD2,CASSKREGNEQFF,TGCGCCAGCAGCAAGCGGGAAGGCAATGAGCAGTTCTTC
TRBJ1-1,TRBV4-3,-,16,-,CASSQDRRLQGTEAFF,TGCGCCAGCAGCCAAGATCGACGGTTACAGGGCACTGAAGCTTTCTTT
TRBJ1-3,TRBV4-3,few,15,-,CASSQDRGTGNTIYF,TGCGCCAGCAGCCAAGATCGGGGGACTGGAAACACCATATATTTT
TRBJ1-6,TRBV2,-,13,-,CASSEGGVSPLHF,TGTGCCAGCAGTGAAGGGGGGGTTTCACCCCTCCACTTT
TRBJ2-4,TRBV2,few,14,TRBD2,CASSSSSGKNIQYF,TGTGCCAGCAGTTCTTCTAGCGGCAAAAACATTCAGTACTTC
TRBJ2-3,TRBV12-3/TRBV12-4,few,13,-,CASSQGQTDTQYF,TGTGCCAGCAGCCAAGGACAGACAGATACGCAGTATTTT
TRBJ2-1,TRBV12-3/TRBV12-4,-,14,TRBD2,CASSLSGGDNEQFF,TGTGCCAGCAGTTTGAGCGGGGGGGACAATGAGCAGTTCTTC
TRBJ1-4,TRBV2,-,12,-,CASSEDNEKLFF,TGTGCCAGCAGTGAAGATAATGAAAAACTGTTTTTT
TRBJ1-2,TRBV30,-,12,-,CAWSPDSYGYTF,TGTGCCTGGAGTCCCGACAGCTATGGCTACACCTTC
TRBJ1-2,TRBV7-2,few,15,-,CASSPHSLPSNGYTF,TGTGCCAGCAGCCCTCACAGCCTCCCTTCTAATGGCTACACCTTC
TRBJ1-1,TRBV10-2,-,15,TRBD1,CASSEFDRVVTEAFF,TGCGCCAGCAGTGAGTTCGACAGGGTGGTGACTGAAGCTTTCTTT
TRBJ2-1,TRBV27,few,14,-,CASSFHLSANEQFF,TGTGCCAGCAGTTTCCACTTATCGGCGAATGAGCAGTTCTTC
TRBJ2-1,TRBV11-1,-,12,TRBD2,CASSIPGGRGFF,TGTGCCAGCAGCATCCCCGGCGGGAGAGGGTTCTTC
TRBJ2-7,TRBV2,few,14,-,CASSGAWVSYEQYF,TGTGCCAGCAGTGGGGCGTGGGTCTCCTACGAGCAGTACTTC
TRBJ1-2,TRBV4-1,few,14,-,CASSQVITGYGYTF,TGCGCCAGCAGCCAAGTTATAACAGGCTATGGCTACACCTTC
TRBJ2-5,TRBV12-3/TRBV12-4,-,14,-,CASSFRAGQETQYF,TGTGCCAGCAGTTTCAGGGCAGGGCAAGAGACCCAGTACTTC
TRBJ2-7,TRBV18,-,13,-,CASSPSGTYEQYF,TGTGCCAGCTCACCGTCGGGAACCTACGAGCAGTACTTC
TRBJ1-5,TRBV20-1,few,13,-,CSASVGFGQPQHF,TGCAGTGCTAGTGTAGGGTTTGGTCAGCCCCAGCATTTT
TRBJ1-6,TRBV7-9,-,16,-,CASSWLGGRLSSPLHF,TGTGCCAGCAGCTGGTTGGGGGGCAGATTGAGTTCACCCCTCCACTTT
TRBJ2-3,TRBV12-3/TRBV12-4,few,15,TRBD2,CASTTAGTRTDTQYF,TGTGCCAGCACTACCGCCGGGACTAGGACAGATACGCAGTATTTT
TRBJ2-3,TRBV12-3/TRBV12-4,-,13,TRBD2,CASMRGRIDTQYF,TGTGCCAGCATGCGGGGGAGAATAGATACGCAGTATTTT
TRBJ1-5,TRBV6-1,-,12,-,CASNRVNQPQHF,TGTGCCAGCAACAGGGTTAATCAGCCCCAGCATTTT
TRBJ1-1,TRBV28,-,12,-,CASIPLRGRAFF,TGTGCCAGCATCCCGTTGCGGGGGAGAGCTTTCTTT
TRBJ1-1,TRBV12-3/TRBV12-4,few,15,-,CASSPLGGVGTEAFF,TGTGCCAGCAGTCCCCTTGGCGGGGTTGGCACTGAAGCTTTCTTT
TRBJ2-5,TRBV30,many,13,TRBD1,CAWSQGLQETQYF,TGTGCCTGGTCACAGGGGCTCCAAGAGACCCAGTACTTC
TRBJ1-1,TRBV20-1,many,11,-,CSARGDTEAFF,TGCAGTGCTAGAGGGGACACTGAAGCTTTCTTT
TRBJ1-1,TRBV23-1,few,13,-,CAIGTGLDTEAFF,TGCGCCATTGGAACGGGCTTAGACACTGAAGCTTTCTTT
TRBJ2-7,TRBV15,few,15,TRBD2,CATSRGLAGLSEQYF,TGTGCCACCAGCCGCGGACTAGCGGGCCTCTCCGAGCAGTACTTC
TRBJ2-3,TRBV7-8,few,14,-,CASSSRTFTDTQYF,TGTGCCAGCAGCTCACGGACCTTCACAGATACGCAGTATTTT
TRBJ1-6,TRBV20-1,few,16,-,CSARDEGSSYNSPLHF,TGCAGTGCTAGAGATGAGGGGAGCTCCTATAATTCACCCCTCCACTTT
TRBJ2-5,TRBV5-6,few,13,-,CASSSTRHETQYF,TGTGCCAGCAGCTCAACTAGGCATGAGACCCAGTACTTC
TRBJ2-7,TRBV18,-,14,-,CASSPRELGYEQYF,TGTGCCAGCTCACCAAGGGAGTTGGGGTACGAGCAGTACTTC
TRBJ1-1,TRBV18,few,19,-,CASSPSGAGTKIMNTEAFF,TGTGCCAGCTCACCCTCTGGAGCTGGGACAAAGATCATGAACACTGAAGCTTTCTTT
TRBJ2-1,TRBV5-1,many,17,-,CASSLATGDSSYNEQFF,TGCGCCAGCAGCTTGGCGACAGGCGATAGCTCCTACAATGAGCAGTTCTTC
TRBJ1-1,TRBV6-1,few,14,TRBD1,CASSQGQVLFEAFF,TGTGCCAGCAGCCAGGGACAGGTGCTCTTTGAAGCTTTCTTT
TRBJ2-7,TRBV20-1,few,12,-,CSARQGRYEQYF,TGCAGTGCTAGACAGGGGAGGTACGAGCAGTACTTC
TRBJ2-3,TRBV3-1,-,16,-,CASSQAPSTSTDTQYF,TGTGCCAGCAGCCAAGCCCCCAGCACAAGCACAGATACGCAGTATTTT
TRBJ2-1,TRBV5-4,few,17,TRBD2,CASSLGGTGTTYNEQFF,TGTGCCAGCAGCTTGGGGGGAACCGGGACTACATACAATGAGCAGTTCTTC
TRBJ2-2,TRBV5-1,few,14,-,CASSLKPQTGELFF,TGCGCCAGCAGCTTGAAACCTCAAACCGGGGAGCTGTTTTTT
TRBJ2-2,TRBV20-1,few,15,-,CSARPGFSNTGELFF,TGCAGTGCTAGACCCGGGTTTTCTAACACCGGGGAGCTGTTTTTT
TRBJ1-1,TRBV9,-,13,-,CASSVSGDTEAFF,TGTGCCAGCAGCGTATCAGGGGACACTGAAGCTTTCTTT
TRBJ2-5,TRBV7-8,few,13,TRBD2,CASSLETSETQYF,TGTGCCAGCAGCTTAGAGACTAGCGAGACCCAGTACTTC
TRBJ1-2,TRBV10-3,-,13,-,CAISEADNYGYTF,TGTGCCATCAGTGAGGCAGATAACTATGGCTACACCTTC
TRBJ2-2,TRBV11-1,-,18,TRBD1,CASSLFPDRANYPGELFF,TGTGCCAGCAGCTTATTCCCGGACAGGGCGAACTATCCCGGGGAGCTGTTTTTT
TRBJ2-4,TRBV6-2/TRBV6-3,few,15,TRBD1,CASSQKDRVRDIQYF,TGTGCCAGCAGCCAAAAGGACAGGGTGAGAGACATTCAGTACTTC
TRBJ2-7,TRBV19,-,11,-,CASSTDYEQYF,TGTGCCAGTAGTACCGACTACGAGCAGTACTTC
TRBJ2-6,TRBV11-2,-,19,TRBD1,CASSLLRRTGSSGANVLTF,TGTGCCAGCAGCTTACTTCGACGGACAGGGTCTTCTGGGGCCAACGTCCTGACTTTC
TRBJ2-5,TRBV11-3,-,15,TRBD2,CASSFSSGGQETQYF,TGTGCCAGCAGCTTTTCTAGCGGGGGACAAGAGACCCAGTACTTC
TRBJ2-2,TRBV28,-,15,TRBD1,CASSPGQFNTGELFF,TGTGCCAGCAGTCCGGGACAGTTCAACACCGGGGAGCTGTTTTTT